The 20 T cell receptor beta chains below all came from one sample that was sequenced in a study of CD8 T cells in ankylosing spondylitis. Study findings and constraints: A TCR beta motif of about 8 highly homologous variants appeared characteristic of ankylosing spondylitis blood.

Each CDR3 protein gets one entry after TCRdb re-called the 5' RACE reads with MiXCR. In the table there are hundreds of thousands of distinct CDR3 sequences, around 18% of which are singletons. These TCRs' antigens remain unknown. Material: blood, either unsorted or a sorted T cell fraction (not recorded which). Receptors were obtained from a male donor with ankylosing spondylitis.

DNA of the CDR3: TGTGCCAGCAGCTCCTTCACGGGGGGCGCGAAGACCCAGTACTTC. This translates into CASSSFTGGAKTQYF. V usage is TRBV6-2 or TRBV6-3 and J usage is TRBJ2-5, with D maybe TRBD2 (7 bases). The ends were cut back, 6 bases at V and 6 bases at J, with 20 bases in the middle. Germline CDR1 is MNHEY and CDR2 is SVGEGT. CDR3 length: 15 amino acids.

The rearrangement links TRBV12-3 or TRBV12-4 to TRBJ1-1, with D perhaps TRBD1 (5 bases). The germline V and J ends were trimmed by 6 bases and 4 bases, with 12 bases remaining between them. The CDR3 runs to 13 residues. DNA of the CDR3: TGTGCCAGCAGCTCTCCGGGGGGCACTGAAGCTTTCTTT. Amino acids: CASSSPGGTEAFF.

The gene calls are TRBV28 and TRBJ1-1; D possibly corresponds to TRBD1 (5 bases). The CDR3 length is 15 residues. Germline V gives CDR1 MDHEN, CDR2 SYDVKM. With 4 bases removed from V and 3 bases from J, the gap between germline ends came to 15 bases. The CDR3 DNA reads TGTGCCAGCAGTTCCACAGGCCGGGTCGACACTGAAGCTTTCTTT. Translating it yields CASSSTGRVDTEAFF.

The V gene is TRBV29-1, the J gene TRBJ1-1, with 7 positions matching TRBD1. Germline values: CDR1 SQVTM, CDR2 ANQGSEA. The CDR3 covers 15 residues. Losses at the gene ends were 8 bases for V and 5 bases for J; bases not matched to a gene: 17. DNA for the CDR3: TGCAGCCCTTCCCTTCTTTCAGGGGGAAGGACTGAAGCTTTCTTT. Translated: CSPSLLSGGRTEAFF.

The J gene is TRBJ2-7, the V gene TRBV12-3 or TRBV12-4; the D gene is possibly TRBD2 (6 bases). V was shortened by 5 bases and J by 4 bases, with 15 bases between the two germline ends. The CDR3 has 14 residues. The CDR3 region is CASSHEGLTYEQYF. DNA of the CDR3: TGTGCCAGCAGTCACGAGGGACTCACTTACGAGCAGTACTTC.

The CDR3 DNA is TGTGCCAGCAGCTTACCATGGCAGGGGTGGAACAATGAGCAGTTCTTC. The encoded protein is CASSLPWQGWNNEQFF. The V call is TRBV7-9, the J call TRBJ2-1; tentatively, D is TRBD1 (6 bases). Germline V gives CDR1 SEHNR, CDR2 FQNEAQ (reference sequence). V lost 2 bases and J 5 bases, leaving 16 bases between the germline ends. The CDR3 totals 16 residues.

This chain joins TRBV15 and TRBJ1-1, with D uncertain. The germline V gene encodes CDR1 LNHNV and CDR2 YYDKDF (reference sequence). Trimming took off 5 bases at V and 0 bases at J, with 13 bases between the two ends. This CDR3 has 15 amino acids. CDR3 region: CATSPPTYMNTEAFF. CDR3 in DNA: TGTGCCACCAGCCCACCTACCTACATGAACACTGAAGCTTTCTTT.

The V call is TRBV7-9, the J call TRBJ2-3; the match to TRBD2 covers 8 bases. CDR3 length equals 16 residues. CDR1 and CDR2 (germline): SEHNR, FQNEAQ (reference sequence). V lost 5 bases, J lost 2 bases, and 9 bases stayed unmatched. CDR3: CASSPPGLADTDTQYF. The CDR3 DNA is TGTGCCAGCAGCCCCCCCGGACTAGCAGACACAGATACGCAGTATTTT.

J is TRBJ1-5 and V is TRBV15; 11 bases line up with TRBD1. CDR1 is LNHNV and CDR2 is YYDKDF in the germline V gene (reference sequence). The V gene end was trimmed by 3 bases and the J gene end by 1 base; junction bases not matched to a gene: 2. The CDR3 is 16 residues long. Here the CDR3 DNA reads TGTGCCACCAGCAGGGGGACAGGGGGGAGCAATCAGCCCCAGCATTTT. This codes for CATSRGTGGSNQPQHF.

This clonotype was observed a handful of times. The genes are TRBV7-9 and TRBJ1-2; D is undetermined. Trimming cost V 5 bases and J 6 bases, with 10 bases left between them. In germline, CDR1 is SEHNR, CDR2 FQNEAQ (reference sequence). The CDR3 is 12 amino acids. The chain's CDR3 is CASSIPIHGYTF. The CDR3 DNA reads TGTGCCAGCAGCATCCCGATCCATGGCTACACCTTC.

The chain recombines TRBV4-3 with TRBJ2-1; 9 nucleotides line up with TRBD1. The CDR3 consists of 15 residues. The germline CDR1 and CDR2 sequences are LGHNA and YSLEER. Losses at the gene ends were 0 bases for V and 8 bases for J; bases not matched to a gene: 5. CDR3 DNA: TGCGCCAGCAGCCAAGAAGAGAACAGGGGGCATGAGCAGTTCTTC. Its translation: CASSQEENRGHEQFF.

This clonotype was found many times. The chain has TRBV12-3 or TRBV12-4 and TRBJ1-2, with 8 positions matching TRBD1. CDR3 length equals 14 residues. Unmatched junction bases numbered 11, after V lost 6 bases and J lost 8 bases. The CDR3 here is CASSQTGDRRGYTF. The DNA of the CDR3 is TGTGCCAGCAGCCAAACGGGGGACAGGCGCGGCTACACCTTC.

The gene calls are TRBV28 and TRBJ1-5, with D possibly matching TRBD1 (5 bases). The CDR3 loop spans 17 amino acids. The V and J ends lost 10 bases and 5 bases respectively, with 27 bases between them. Germline assignment: CDR1 MDHEN and CDR2 SYDVKM. The CDR3 reads CATRYLLPGPGDQPQHF. CDR3 sequence (DNA): TGTGCCACCCGATACCTCCTTCCGGGGCCTGGGGATCAGCCCCAGCATTTT.

This clonotype was counted at least ten times. The V and J genes are TRBV10-3 and TRBJ2-7, with a possible D match to TRBD1 (5 bases). V lost 2 bases to trimming and J lost 1 base, with 6 bases between them. The CDR3 totals 13 residues. Germline V gives CDR1 ENHRY, CDR2 SYGVKD. The CDR3 reads CAISETGSYEQYF. In nucleotides, the CDR3 is TGTGCCATCAGTGAGACAGGTTCCTACGAGCAGTACTTC.

The J gene is TRBJ2-2, the V gene TRBV11-2; 12 nucleotides agree with TRBD1. The V segment lost 5 bases and the J segment 6 bases; nucleotides outside the gene matches: 16. Germline lookup yields CDR1 SGHAT and CDR2 FQNNGV. CDR3 length equals 19 residues. The CDR3 sequence: CASSLTLGQGAKGAGELFF. DNA of the CDR3: TGTGCCAGCAGCCTCACCTTGGGACAGGGGGCAAAGGGAGCCGGGGAGCTGTTTTTT.

The chain recombines TRBV6-5 with TRBJ2-3; 9 positions agree with TRBD2. The CDR3 is made up of 16 amino acids. After removal of 2 bases from V and 2 bases from J, the junction contained 5 bases not matched to a gene. From germline, CDR1 is MNHEY and CDR2 SVGAGI. CDR3 DNA sequence: TGTGCCAGCAGTTACCGTGGACTAGCGATCACAGATACGCAGTATTTT. Translation gives CASSYRGLAITDTQYF.

This clonotype was detected only a few times. The CDR3 loop is CSVTTDRGPVNEQFF. The CDR3 bases are TGCAGCGTCACGACCGACAGGGGGCCAGTCAATGAGCAGTTCTTC. The chain is built from TRBV29-1 and TRBJ2-1; TRBD1 aligns across 10 bases. Germline trimming cut 6 bases from V and 6 bases from J; bases unmatched to any gene: 11. The CDR3 loop spans 15 amino acids. CDR1 and CDR2 (germline): SQVTM, ANQGSEA.

The gene calls are TRBV12-3 or TRBV12-4 and TRBJ2-3; 7 positions match TRBD2. Trimming removed 3 bases from V and 1 base from J; junction bases left unmatched: 4. This CDR3 has 15 amino acids. CDR3 sequence: CASSFEGRGTDTQYF. Here the CDR3 DNA reads TGTGCCAGCAGTTTTGAGGGGAGGGGCACAGATACGCAGTATTTT.

This clonotype turned up a few times. This chain joins TRBV27 and TRBJ2-7; D not certain. V dropped 2 bases and J dropped 2 bases, with 10 bases sitting between them. The CDR3 is 14 amino acids. Germline loops: CDR1 MNHEY, CDR2 SMNVEV (reference sequence). The CDR3 here is CASSLGHLPYEQYF. CDR3 sequence (DNA): TGTGCCAGCAGTTTAGGTCATCTACCCTACGAGCAGTACTTC.

This clonotype was observed a handful of times. This chain connects TRBV27 to TRBJ2-1; 12 bases map to TRBD1. V gave up 8 bases and J gave up 6 bases; unmatched junction bases: 8. CDR3 size: 15 residues. Germline V CDR1 and CDR2: MNHEY, SMNVEV (reference sequence). The CDR3 here is CASVAGTGGFNEQFF. The CDR3, as DNA: TGTGCCAGCGTCGCCGGGACAGGGGGCTTCAATGAGCAGTTCTTC.